This T cell receptor beta chain was sequenced for a study of OX40 agonist ivuxolimab in advanced cancers. Across the whole study: Intravenous ivuxolimab at 0.01 to 10 mg/kg was given to patients every 2 weeks. Among those enrolled, mean age was about 63 years (range roughly 20 to 80) and over 70% were male.

Overall study findings and caveats: On average, CD8+ T cells had more expanded clones than CD4+.

Systemic immunosuppression or autoimmune disease history was grounds to exclude patients. Clones were read by immunoSEQ multiplex PCR, and TCRdb kept only the in-frame ones, dropping some. The sample carries about 82,000 clones, less than 90% recorded once. V was pared by 6 bases and J by 4 bases, with 19 bases between. Per germline, CDR1 LNHNV and CDR2 YYDKDF (reference sequence). This CDR3 is built from 16 residues. A word on this clone: Its antigen is currently unknown.

The genes are TRBV15 and TRBJ1-5; the D is unclear. The specimen was CD4+ or CD8+ T cells sorted from blood, collected in a trial of the OX40 agonist ivuxolimab. This receptor was identified in an adult with an advanced solid tumor such as melanoma, head and neck, liver or kidney cancer. CDR3 in amino acids: CATRESTDARNQPQHF. The CDR3 DNA reads TGTGCCACCAGAGAGTCCACGGACGCCAGAAATCAGCCCCAGCATTTT.